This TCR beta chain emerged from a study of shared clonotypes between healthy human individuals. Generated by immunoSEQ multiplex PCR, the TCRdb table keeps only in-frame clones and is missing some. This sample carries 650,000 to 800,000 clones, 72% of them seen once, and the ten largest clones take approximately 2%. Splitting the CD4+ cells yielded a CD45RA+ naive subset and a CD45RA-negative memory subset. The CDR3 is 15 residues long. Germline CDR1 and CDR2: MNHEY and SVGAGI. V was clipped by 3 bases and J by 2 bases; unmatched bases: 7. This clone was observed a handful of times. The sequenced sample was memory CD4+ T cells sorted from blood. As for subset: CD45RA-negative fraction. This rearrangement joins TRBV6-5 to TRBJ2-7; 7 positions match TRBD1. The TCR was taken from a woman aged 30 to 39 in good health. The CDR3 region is CASSYQWDSPYEQYF. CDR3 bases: TGTGCCAGCAGTTATCAATGGGACAGCCCCTACGAGCAGTACTTC.